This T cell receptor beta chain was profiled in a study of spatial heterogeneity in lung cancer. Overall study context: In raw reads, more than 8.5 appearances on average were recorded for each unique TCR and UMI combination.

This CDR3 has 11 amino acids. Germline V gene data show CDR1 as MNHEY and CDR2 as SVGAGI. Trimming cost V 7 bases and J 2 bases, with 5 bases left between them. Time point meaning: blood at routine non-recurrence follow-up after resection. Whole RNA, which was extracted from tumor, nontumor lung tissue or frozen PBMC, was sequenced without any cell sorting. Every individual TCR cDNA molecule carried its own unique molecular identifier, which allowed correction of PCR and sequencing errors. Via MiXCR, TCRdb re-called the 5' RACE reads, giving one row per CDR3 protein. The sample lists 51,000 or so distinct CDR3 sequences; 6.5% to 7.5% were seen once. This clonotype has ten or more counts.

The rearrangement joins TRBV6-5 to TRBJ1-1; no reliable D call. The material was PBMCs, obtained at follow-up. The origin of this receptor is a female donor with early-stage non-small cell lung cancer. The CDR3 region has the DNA TGTGCCAGCACCAGAAACACTGAAGCTTTCTTT. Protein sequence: CASTRNTEAFF.